The rows below give T cell receptor beta chains drawn from one sample of a study of T cells expressing NK-cell markers. TCRdb reanalyzed the 5' RACE reads and collapses them to one entry per CDR3 protein, without DNA. The sample table includes about 260,000 distinct CDR3 sequences. Sequenced input: blood T cells: a sorted CD56 or NKG2C T cell subset, CD4+ or CD8+ T cells, or bulk PBMC T cells (not recorded which). Source of these receptors: a man between 18 and 35 years old in good health. CDR3s include the opening cysteine and the closing phenylalanine or tryptophan.

v_gene: TRBV20-1; j_gene: TRBJ2-1; CDR3aa: CSARGGLAGGSNEQFF
v_gene: TRBV20-1; j_gene: TRBJ2-1; CDR3aa: CSARMFAANSYNEQFF
v_gene: TRBV6-2/TRBV6-3; j_gene: TRBJ2-1; CDR3aa: CASTRPRLGADEQFF
v_gene: TRBV7-8; j_gene: TRBJ2-5; CDR3aa: CASSIDDRGKTQYF
v_gene: TRBV4-3; j_gene: TRBJ2-1; CDR3aa: CASSQEVAGPLYNEQFF
v_gene: TRBV5-1; j_gene: TRBJ2-1; CDR3aa: CASSLISGTEQFF
v_gene: TRBV24-1; j_gene: TRBJ2-1; CDR3aa: CATSDSGTITYNEQFF
v_gene: TRBV6-2/TRBV6-3; j_gene: TRBJ2-7; CDR3aa: CASSSTPTNPDEQYF
v_gene: TRBV12-3/TRBV12-4; j_gene: TRBJ2-7; CDR3aa: CASSPLRGSYEQYF
v_gene: TRBV5-4; j_gene: TRBJ1-1; CDR3aa: CASSLFFGGGTEAFF
v_gene: TRBV29-1; j_gene: TRBJ2-7; CDR3aa: CSVAHSGEQYF
v_gene: TRBV9; j_gene: TRBJ1-1; CDR3aa: CASSVGGILNTEAFF
v_gene: TRBV28; j_gene: TRBJ2-3; CDR3aa: CASSSGPLTDTQYF
v_gene: TRBV5-6; j_gene: TRBJ2-4; CDR3aa: CASSFWGFADIQYF
v_gene: TRBV6-5; j_gene: TRBJ2-3; CDR3aa: CASCSERGTDTQYF
v_gene: TRBV10-2; j_gene: TRBJ2-3; CDR3aa: CASTVGTESQYF
v_gene: TRBV27; j_gene: TRBJ1-6; CDR3aa: CASSQKTGTVGSPLHF
v_gene: TRBV20-1; j_gene: TRBJ2-7; CDR3aa: CSARGPRGAGEQYF
v_gene: TRBV7-2; j_gene: TRBJ2-3; CDR3aa: CASSVVTDTQYF
v_gene: TRBV7-9; j_gene: TRBJ2-6; CDR3aa: CATPKSPGQRFSGANVLTF
v_gene: TRBV5-1; j_gene: TRBJ2-7; CDR3aa: CASSLAVSLYEQYF
v_gene: TRBV7-3; j_gene: TRBJ2-3; CDR3aa: CASSFVTRDTQYF
v_gene: TRBV6-1; j_gene: TRBJ2-4; CDR3aa: CASSRGKINIQYF
v_gene: TRBV29-1; j_gene: TRBJ2-2; CDR3aa: CSADRAGASGELFF
v_gene: TRBV7-9; j_gene: TRBJ1-1; CDR3aa: CASSYDYQGDTEAFF
v_gene: TRBV29-1; j_gene: TRBJ2-1; CDR3aa: CSVGGTSGTPTYNEQFF
v_gene: TRBV10-1; j_gene: TRBJ2-2; CDR3aa: CASSLKRVTGELFF
v_gene: TRBV6-2/TRBV6-3; j_gene: TRBJ2-1; CDR3aa: CASSSPYRAGGLDEQFF
v_gene: TRBV10-3; j_gene: TRBJ1-5; CDR3aa: CAISESRQGGTSNQPQHF
v_gene: TRBV29-1; j_gene: TRBJ2-5; CDR3aa: CSGGRVRYQETQYF
v_gene: TRBV12-3/TRBV12-4; j_gene: TRBJ2-7; CDR3aa: CASSFQGLAGDEQYF
v_gene: TRBV15; j_gene: TRBJ2-3; CDR3aa: CATSREASGSATDTQYF
v_gene: TRBV20-1; j_gene: TRBJ2-5; CDR3aa: CSARPGADSKETQYF
v_gene: TRBV19; j_gene: TRBJ1-6; CDR3aa: CASRRDSGNSPLHF
v_gene: TRBV20-1; j_gene: TRBJ2-3; CDR3aa: CSARRQGITDTQYF